Following are 17 T cell receptor beta chains from one sample sequenced in a study of blood T cell repertoires in COVID-19. Data came from immunoSEQ multiplex PCR; TCRdb stores just in-frame clones and leaves some out. The table lists some 150,000 clones, 85% of them singletons. Sequenced input: peripheral blood. The receptors originated from a man in his forties or fifties with acute or convalescent COVID-19.

The chain employs TRBV2 and TRBJ1-2; TRBD1 matches at 8 bases. Germline V gives CDR1 SNHLY, CDR2 FYNNEI. V lost 11 bases and J lost 4; bases outside the gene matches: 9. This CDR3 comprises 13 residues. In nucleotides, the CDR3 is TGTGCCGACCGGACAGGGAGGTCCTATGGCTACACCTTC. Translation: CADRTGRSYGYTF.

The chain has TRBV5-1 and TRBJ1-2; TRBD1 agrees at 8 bases. The V gene's germline CDR1 is SGHRS and CDR2 YFSETQ. Unmatched junction bases numbered 5, after V lost 1 base and J lost 6 bases. The CDR3 is 14 residues long. The CDR3 DNA sequence: TGCGCCAGCAGCTTGTCCAGGACAGGGCATGGCTACACCTTC. Translating gives CASSLSRTGHGYTF. Full variable domain (missing parts from reference TRBV5-1 and TRBJ1-2): KAGVTQTPRYLIKTRGQQVTLSCSPISGHRSVSWYQQTPGQGLQFLFEYFSETQRNKGNFPGRFSGRQFSNSRSEMNVSTLELGDSALYLCASSLSRTGHGYTFGSGTRLTVV.

The chain carries TRBV30 and TRBJ1-2, with a weak D call TRBD1 (6 bases). The V end lost 5 bases, the J end lost 3 bases, and 16 bases lay between the germline ends. The CDR3 has 14 residues. CDR1 is GTSNPN and CDR2 is SVGIG in the germline V gene (reference sequence). In DNA, the CDR3 is TGTGCCTGGGTCAGCCGGGACACTTACTATGGCTACACCTTC. It encodes CAWVSRDTYYGYTF. The full variable domain, its missing parts supplied by reference TRBV30 and TRBJ1-2, is SQTIHQWPATLVQPVGSPLSLECTVEGTSNPNLYWYRQAAGRGLQLLFYSVGIGQISSEVPQNLSASRPQDRQFILSSKKLLLSDSGFYLCAWVSRDTYYGYTFGSGTRLTVV.

This clone is termed medium-sized (0.01 to 0.1%). The chain is built from TRBV6-2 or TRBV6-3 and TRBJ2-7, with TRBD2 matching over 12 bases. The CDR3 runs 18 residues. CDR1 is MNHEY, CDR2 SVGEGT, per germline. Trimming at V came to 6 bases and at J to 2 bases, leaving 14 bases not matched to a gene. CDR3 nucleotides: TGTGCCAGCAGCCCAAGGGGACTAGCGGGCGACCCGACCTACGAGCAGTACTTC. It translates to CASSPRGLAGDPTYEQYF.

This chain joins TRBV6-5 and TRBJ2-7, with 8 bases lining up with TRBD1. There are 14 residues in the CDR3. Germline-derived CDR1 and CDR2 are MNHEY and SVGAGI. Trimming took 2 bases from V and 6 from J; bases not matched to a gene: 6. This CDR3 is CASSYGQGAFEQYF. The DNA of the CDR3 is TGTGCCAGCAGTTACGGGCAGGGGGCCTTCGAGCAGTACTTC.

This rearrangement joins TRBV3-1 (or the pseudogene TRBV3-2) to TRBJ1-1, with a possible D match to TRBD1 (5 bases). CDR3 length: 13 residues. Deletions cut 0 bases from V and 8 bases from J, with 10 bases between. CDR1 and CDR2 (germline): LGHDT, YNNKEL (reference sequence). The CDR3 coding sequence is TGTGCCAGCAGCCAAGAGATCCGGACAGAAGCTTTCTTT. Translation gives CASSQEIRTEAFF.

The chain joins TRBV13 to TRBJ2-6; the D gene is possibly TRBD2 (6 bases). The ends were cut back, 1 base at V and 2 bases at J, with 21 bases in the middle. Germline CDR1 and CDR2: PRHDT and FYEKMQ (reference sequence). This CDR3 contains 20 residues. The CDR3 bases are TGTGCCAGCAGCTTAGTCGGGAGTCGAGTGTGGCGGACTGGGGCCAACGTCCTGACTTTC. Amino acids: CASSLVGSRVWRTGANVLTF.

The V call is TRBV19, the J call TRBJ2-7; 7 nucleotides agree with TRBD2. This CDR3 has 13 residues. Trimming removed 7 bases from V and 4 bases from J; junction bases left unmatched: 7. Germline CDR1 is LNHDA and CDR2 is SQIVND (reference sequence). This chain's CDR3 is CASTSPGGYEQYF. The CDR3 DNA sequence: TGTGCCAGTACTTCCCCGGGGGGATACGAGCAGTACTTC.

This clone appeared once. The V call is TRBV19, the J call TRBJ2-2; the D gene is possibly TRBD1 (6 bases). Trimming cost V 8 bases and J 7 bases, with 17 bases left between them. This CDR3 has 14 residues. CDR1 LNHDA and CDR2 SQIVND come from the germline V gene (reference sequence). The CDR3 is CASAPTGSGGELFF. DNA of the CDR3: TGTGCCAGTGCACCAACAGGGAGCGGCGGGGAGCTGTTTTTT.

In nucleotides, the CDR3 is TGTGCCAGCAGCTTCGGGGGGGGCACTGAAGCTTTCTTT. Translated, it gives CASSFGGGTEAFF. This sequence joins TRBV7-9 and TRBJ1-1, with a possible D match to TRBD1 (5 bases). CDR1 and CDR2 (germline): SEHNR, FQNEAQ (reference sequence). The CDR3 sequence is 13 residues long. Trimming took off 3 bases at V and 4 bases at J, with 9 bases between the two ends.

This clone has only a few counts. This CDR3 reads CASSPRGPPFF. CDR3 sequence (DNA): TGTGCCAGCAGCCCCAGGGGGCCCCCGTTCTTC. This chain links TRBV6-6 with TRBJ2-1, with 8 nucleotides matching TRBD1. The germline gives CDR1 MNHNY, CDR2 SVGAGI (reference sequence). The J segment lost 15 bases and the V segment lost 6 bases, leaving 7 bases of the junction unmatched. CDR3 length: 11 amino acids.

The chain joins TRBV28 to TRBJ1-1, with D possibly matching TRBD1 (6 bases). This CDR3 comprises 14 residues. In germline, CDR1 is MDHEN, CDR2 SYDVKM. Trimming took off 6 bases at V and 4 bases at J, with 15 bases between the two ends. The CDR3 DNA is TGTGCCAGCAGCTCGAACAGGGTGGGCACTGAAGCTTTCTTT. Protein sequence: CASSSNRVGTEAFF.

The rearrangement uses TRBV5-4 and TRBJ1-1; perhaps TRBD1 as D (5 bases). V gave up 2 bases and J gave up 1 base, with 6 bases separating them. Germline V gives CDR1 SGHNT, CDR2 YYREEE (reference sequence). This CDR3 has 13 amino acids. DNA of the CDR3: TGTGCCAGCAGCTTAGACAGGAACACTGAAGCTTTCTTT. Its protein product is CASSLDRNTEAFF.

The DNA for the CDR3 is TGTGCCAGCAGTTTTGGGATCGGGGGGAGCGGGGGCTACAATGAGCAGTTCTTC. Translated, it gives CASSFGIGGSGGYNEQFF. V usage is TRBV27 and J usage is TRBJ2-1, with 8 bases lining up with TRBD2. Germline CDR1 and CDR2: MNHEY and SMNVEV (reference sequence). J lost 3 bases, V lost 3 bases, and 13 bases had no gene match. The CDR3 has 18 residues.

This chain connects TRBV5-1 to TRBJ1-4; D might be TRBD1 (5 bases). V was shortened by 0 bases and J by 6 bases, with 12 bases between the two germline ends. Looked up from germline, CDR1 is SGHRS and CDR2 is YFSETQ. This CDR3 is 15 amino acids long. The CDR3 is CASSLEGVGYEKLFF. The CDR3 DNA reads TGCGCCAGCAGCTTGGAAGGGGTAGGGTATGAAAAACTGTTTTTT. The whole variable domain, filled in from reference TRBV5-1 and TRBJ1-4, reads KAGVTQTPRYLIKTRGQQVTLSCSPISGHRSVSWYQQTPGQGLQFLFEYFSETQRNKGNFPGRFSGRQFSNSRSEMNVSTLELGDSALYLCASSLEGVGYEKLFFGSGTQLSVL.

The V and J genes are TRBV27 and TRBJ1-4, with 9 bases aligning to TRBD1. Trimming took 4 bases from V and 7 from J; bases not matched to a gene: 7. Germline CDR1 and CDR2: MNHEY and SMNVEV (reference sequence). The CDR3 totals 15 residues. DNA of the CDR3: TGTGCCAGCAGTTCAGCCCGGACAGGGGTTGAAAAACTGTTTTTT. This codes for CASSSARTGVEKLFF.

The V and J genes are TRBV9 and TRBJ2-7; 8 bases match TRBD2. V shed 4 bases, J shed 6 bases, and the junction held 15 bases outside the gene matches. The CDR3 is 16 residues long. Germline lookup yields CDR1 SGDLS and CDR2 YYNGEE. The CDR3 bases are TGTGCCAGCAGCCCTAGAGGGGGACTAGGTTCCAGCGAGCAGTACTTC. Amino acid sequence: CASSPRGGLGSSEQYF.